The 12 T cell receptor beta chains below come from one sample, sequenced in a study of cytomegalovirus exposure and HLA in healthy donors. A multiplex PCR was run with 60 Vbeta primers and 13 Jbeta primers. Generated by immunoSEQ multiplex PCR, the TCRdb table keeps only in-frame clones and is missing some. This table has 150,000 to 200,000 clones, 81% appearing once. What was sequenced was PBMCs. These receptor sequences come from a man between 18 and 35 years old in good health and CMV-seronegative.

This chain connects TRBV30 to TRBJ2-3; TRBD2 matches at 16 bases. The CDR3 is 19 amino acids. CDR1 is GTSNPN and CDR2 is SVGIG in the germline V gene (reference sequence). Trimming removed 6 bases from V and 0 bases from J; junction bases left unmatched: 12. CDR3 nucleotides: TGTGCCTGTAATCCCGGGACTAGCGGGAGGGGGGGTAGCACAGATACGCAGTATTTT. Translation: CACNPGTSGRGGSTDTQYF.

The V and J genes are TRBV5-6 and TRBJ2-7; D is unresolved. CDR3 size: 14 residues. Trimming took off 0 bases at V and 0 bases at J, with 7 bases between the two ends. Germline loops: CDR1 SGHDT, CDR2 YYEEEE. CDR3 DNA: TGTGCCAGCAGCTTGGGCCCAGACTCCTACGAGCAGTACTTC. It is translated as CASSLGPDSYEQYF.

This clone showed up just a few times. The J gene is TRBJ2-3, the V gene TRBV4-3; 13 bases line up with TRBD2. The CDR3 covers 18 residues. V gave up 3 bases and J gave up 0 bases; unmatched junction bases: 6. CDR1 is LGHNA, CDR2 YSLEER, per germline. The CDR3 coding sequence is TGCGCCAGCAGCCAGACTAGCGGGGGGACCCCCAGCACAGATACGCAGTATTTT. Amino acids: CASSQTSGGTPSTDTQYF.

This chain links TRBV10-3 with TRBJ1-3; 10 bases are a match to TRBD1. The CDR3 runs to 17 residues. Per the germline V gene, CDR1 is ENHRY and CDR2 is SYGVKD. The V segment lost 2 bases and the J segment 7 bases; nucleotides outside the gene matches: 11. The DNA of the CDR3 is TGTGCCATCAGTGAGACACCGGGACAGGGGAGTGGGAACACCATATATTTT. Translating gives CAISETPGQGSGNTIYF.

The chain employs TRBV28 and TRBJ1-2, with a tentative D call TRBD1 (5 bases). This CDR3 has 13 amino acids. V was trimmed by 2 bases and J by 4 bases, leaving 8 bases between them. Looked up from germline, CDR1 is MDHEN and CDR2 is SYDVKM. CDR3 nucleotides: TGTGCCAGCAGTTTACAGGGCCGCTATGGCTACACCTTC. This codes for CASSLQGRYGYTF.

The rearrangement links TRBV6-1 to TRBJ1-5; TRBD1 aligns across 8 bases. Per the germline V gene, CDR1 is MNHNS and CDR2 is SASEGT. The CDR3 has 15 amino acids. Losses at the gene ends were 2 bases for V and 3 bases for J; bases not matched to a gene: 3. The CDR3 spells CASSEWTGINQPQHF. CDR3 DNA sequence: TGTGCCAGCAGTGAATGGACAGGGATCAATCAGCCCCAGCATTTT.

The chain combines TRBV6-6 with TRBJ1-4; no firm D call. From germline, CDR1 is MNHNY and CDR2 SVGAGI (reference sequence). The CDR3 contains 10 residues. The V gene lost 2 bases and the J gene lost 14 bases, with 6 bases spanning the gap. The CDR3 is CASSYDRLFF. CDR3 in DNA: TGTGCCAGCAGTTACGATCGGCTGTTTTTT.

The chain has TRBV6-6 and TRBJ2-5, with D unresolved. This CDR3 has 14 amino acids. CDR1 and CDR2 from the germline V gene are MNHNY and SVGAGI (reference sequence). Between the trimmed V and J ends, which lost 3 bases and 2 bases, there was a span of 10 bases. DNA for the CDR3: TGTGCCAGCAGTTATCATGCGGTGCAAGAGACCCAGTACTTC. Amino acid sequence: CASSYHAVQETQYF.

This clone was detected once. J is TRBJ2-5 and V is TRBV2; D unresolved. The V end was cut by 7 bases, the J end by 4 bases, with 4 bases between. CDR1 is SNHLY, CDR2 FYNNEI, per germline. CDR3 length: 10 residues. The CDR3 protein is CASIIETQYF. Written as DNA, the CDR3 is TGTGCCAGCATTATAGAGACCCAGTACTTC.

The gene calls are TRBV5-4 and TRBJ2-7, with 12 bases that match TRBD2. Unmatched junction bases numbered 3, after V lost 4 bases and J lost 4 bases. Germline loops: CDR1 SGHNT, CDR2 YYREEE (reference sequence). This CDR3 spans 14 amino acids. CDR3 amino acids: CASSLAGGGYEQYF. The CDR3 nucleotides are TGTGCCAGCAGCCTAGCGGGAGGGGGGTACGAGCAGTACTTC.

This CDR3 is CASSLVSAYEQYF. The CDR3 nucleotides read TGTGCCAGCAGCTTAGTGTCAGCCTACGAGCAGTACTTC. The V and J genes are TRBV11-2 and TRBJ2-7; no firm D call. V lost 1 base and J 2 bases, leaving 6 bases between the germline ends. CDR1 and CDR2 from the germline V gene are SGHAT and FQNNGV. This CDR3 is built from 13 residues.

The V call is TRBV7-2, the J call TRBJ2-5; the D gene is possibly TRBD2 (6 bases). Germline V lookup: CDR1 SGHTA, CDR2 FQGNSA. This CDR3 has 14 residues. Trimming took off 1 base at V and 5 bases at J, with 11 bases between the two ends. CDR3: CASSLGGVRETQYF. The CDR3 region has the DNA TGTGCCAGCAGCTTAGGGGGGGTCCGGGAGACCCAGTACTTC.